This T cell receptor (beta chain) was profiled in a study of Ad26.COV2.S vaccination and SARS-CoV-2 variants. This CDR3 is 15 amino acids long. CDR1 is LNHDA and CDR2 is SQIVND in the germline V gene (reference sequence). After removal of 10 bases from V and 1 base from J, the junction contained 8 bases not matched to a gene. Specified treatment: some 20 received Ad26.COV2.S at low or high dose, single or two shots; about 5 received placebo; per-sample allocation not given. Sampling took place 63 days after the first vaccine or placebo injection. TCRdb's copy holds only in-frame clones and misses some; the assay was immunoSEQ multiplex PCR. The sample holds 360,000 or so clones, around 89% seen once.

The chain has TRBV19 and TRBJ2-1, with 9 bases aligning to TRBD1. The clonotype comes from a person aged 18 to 59 who received the Ad26.COV2.S COVID-19 vaccine or a placebo. The sample consisted of peripheral blood, taken in a trial of Ad26.COV2.S vaccine versus placebo. The CDR3 loop is CATRDRAGSYNEQFF. For the CDR3, the DNA is TGTGCCACTAGGGACAGGGCCGGGTCCTACAATGAGCAGTTCTTC.